The 16 T cell receptor beta chains given below trace back to one sample, sequenced in a study of OX40 agonist ivuxolimab in advanced cancers. Sequenced by immunoSEQ multiplex PCR; TCRdb stores in-frame clones only, minus some. The table has about 77,000 clones, approximately 85% seen once. Sequencing was performed on CD4+ or CD8+ T cells sorted from blood, taken in a trial of the OX40 agonist ivuxolimab. These receptors were collected from an adult with an advanced solid tumor such as melanoma, head and neck, liver or kidney cancer.

The genes are TRBV5-5 and TRBJ1-5; possibly TRBD1 for D (5 bases). This CDR3 is built from 17 residues. Germline-derived CDR1 and CDR2 are SGHKS and YYEKEE (reference sequence). The V and J ends lost 4 bases and 0 bases respectively, with 17 bases between them. The CDR3 sequence: CASSRDLSGVSNQPQHF. As DNA, the CDR3 is TGTGCCAGCAGCCGGGACCTCAGTGGGGTTAGCAATCAGCCCCAGCATTTT.

This clone was detected a few times. This chain connects TRBV6-5 to TRBJ1-2; 8 positions match TRBD1. The germline gives CDR1 MNHEY, CDR2 SVGAGI. The CDR3 length is 13 residues. V shed 11 bases, J shed 4 bases, and the junction held 9 bases outside the gene matches. This CDR3 reads CAGNRDRTYGYTF. Here the CDR3 DNA reads TGTGCCGGAAACCGGGACAGGACCTATGGCTACACCTTC.

This chain connects TRBV4-3 to TRBJ2-2, with D uncertain. The CDR3 sequence is 16 residues long. The V gene's germline CDR1 is LGHNA and CDR2 YSLEER. Between the trimmed V and J ends, which lost 0 bases and 4 bases, there was a span of 12 bases. CDR3 sequence reads: CASSQDRVLGTGELFF. CDR3 sequence (DNA): TGCGCCAGCAGCCAAGATCGCGTATTAGGCACCGGGGAGCTGTTTTTT.

The J gene is TRBJ1-4, the V gene TRBV4-2; TRBD1 matches 8 bases. With 1 base clipped from V and 8 bases from J, the junction kept 9 bases outside the gene matches. This CDR3 has 16 amino acids. Germline-derived CDR1 and CDR2 are LGHNA and YNFKEQ. The CDR3 loop reads CASSQVSRDRWEKLFF. DNA for the CDR3: TGTGCCAGCAGCCAAGTGTCCCGGGACAGGTGGGAAAAACTGTTTTTT.

This chain joins TRBV27 and TRBJ2-2, with 8 bases aligning to TRBD1. Germline CDR1 MNHEY, CDR2 SMNVEV (reference sequence). V dropped 9 bases and J dropped 2; count of bases not matched to a gene: 5. The CDR3 runs 14 residues. CDR3 coding DNA: TGTGCCAGTTCGGACAGGGACAACACCGGGGAGCTGTTTTTT. Its translation: CASSDRDNTGELFF.

This clone was detected only once. The chain employs TRBV6-5 and TRBJ1-1, with D hard to call. This CDR3 is built from 14 residues. Germline V gene data show CDR1 as MNHEY and CDR2 as SVGAGI. V was clipped by 2 bases and J by 5 bases, with 12 bases between them. In nucleotides, the CDR3 is TGTGCCAGCAGTTACAGGGCCCTCATGACTGAAGCTTTCTTT. Translated, it gives CASSYRALMTEAFF.

The chain uses TRBV6-5 and TRBJ1-5; D possibly corresponds to TRBD1 (5 bases). Looked up from germline, CDR1 is MNHEY and CDR2 is SVGAGI. The V end lost 5 bases, the J end lost 0 bases, and 11 bases lay between the germline ends. The CDR3 loop spans 15 amino acids. CDR3 amino acids: CASSGRGGSNQPQHF. CDR3 DNA: TGTGCCAGCAGTGGACGGGGGGGTAGCAATCAGCCCCAGCATTTT.

J is TRBJ2-7 and V is TRBV7-7; D is undetermined. Germline CDR1 reads SSHAT; CDR2 reads FNYEAQ (reference sequence). Trimming shortened V by 5 bases and J by 4 bases, and 12 bases separated the two germline ends. The CDR3 length is 13 residues. The CDR3, as DNA: TGTGCCAGCAGCCCCAGGTCTTCATACGAGCAGTACTTC. Translating it yields CASSPRSSYEQYF.

This clone has just one count. The chain employs TRBV19 and TRBJ1-6; TRBD1 agrees at 7 bases. This CDR3 has 15 amino acids. V was clipped by 5 bases and J by 10 bases; unmatched bases: 11. Germline values: CDR1 LNHDA, CDR2 SQIVND (reference sequence). CDR3 nucleotides: TGTGCCAGTAGTCCTACAGGGGTGGAACGATCACCCCTCCACTTT. It encodes CASSPTGVERSPLHF.

This chain joins TRBV5-1 and TRBJ2-7, with 7 positions matching TRBD2. Germline assignment: CDR1 SGHRS and CDR2 YFSETQ. J was trimmed by 1 base and V by 7 bases; bases with no gene match: 11. This CDR3 region has 15 residues. The CDR3 loop is CASQRGGGASYEQYF. CDR3 nucleotides: TGCGCCAGCCAGCGGGGCGGGGGTGCTTCCTACGAGCAGTACTTC.

V is TRBV7-9 and J is TRBJ2-3; 9 nucleotides match TRBD2. V dropped 4 bases and J dropped 1; count of bases not matched to a gene: 3. The CDR3 runs 15 residues. Germline CDR1 reads SEHNR; CDR2 reads FQNEAQ (reference sequence). The CDR3 DNA sequence: TGTGCCAGCAGCTCGATAGCGGGGGGCACAGATACGCAGTATTTT. Translated, it gives CASSSIAGGTDTQYF.

The chain carries TRBV14 and TRBJ2-5; D is unresolved. There are 16 residues in the CDR3. Trimming removed 0 bases from V and 4 bases from J, with 15 bases in between. Germline lookup yields CDR1 SGHDN and CDR2 FVKESK. CDR3 protein: CASSQEGRGQLETQYF. CDR3 DNA sequence: TGTGCCAGCAGCCAAGAGGGTCGAGGTCAATTAGAGACCCAGTACTTC.

The chain couples TRBV6-5 to TRBJ1-1, with D unresolved. The CDR3 is 13 residues long. Germline V gene lookup returns CDR1 MNHEY and CDR2 SVGAGI. V lost 5 bases to trimming and J lost 2 bases, with 9 bases between them. CDR3 sequence (DNA): TGTGCCAGCAGTAATCAAGCTAACACTGAAGCTTTCTTT. Its protein is CASSNQANTEAFF.

The genes are TRBV18 and TRBJ2-5; 7 bases align to TRBD2. The CDR3 sequence is 14 residues long. V lost 4 bases, J lost 5 bases, and 7 bases stayed unmatched. Germline loops: CDR1 KGHSH, CDR2 LQKENI. This chain's CDR3 is CASSQSQGGETQYF. CDR3 nucleotides: TGTGCCAGCTCACAGTCGCAGGGAGGGGAGACCCAGTACTTC.

J is TRBJ2-1 and V is TRBV5-1; D uncertain. The V gene's germline CDR1 is SGHRS and CDR2 YFSETQ. V lost 3 bases and J lost 9, with 13 bases in between. CDR3 length: 13 amino acids. This CDR3 is CASSSYRQSEQFF. DNA for the CDR3: TGCGCCAGCAGCTCTTACAGACAAAGTGAGCAGTTCTTC.

The rearrangement links TRBV9 to TRBJ2-3, with TRBD2 identical over 9 bases. The CDR3 sequence is 15 residues long. Per germline, CDR1 SGDLS and CDR2 YYNGEE. V was pared by 2 bases and J by 4 bases, with 5 bases of the junction left unmatched. CDR3 in DNA: TGTGCCAGCAGCGTCCGACTAGCGGCCCCAGATACGCAGTATTTT. Translating it yields CASSVRLAAPDTQYF.